Reported below is one T cell receptor beta chain. The data are from a study of OX40 agonist ivuxolimab in advanced cancers. Measured with immunoSEQ multiplex PCR; TCRdb has only the in-frame clones, and not every one. The table records tens of thousands of clones, roughly 84% of them present only once. Germline trimming cut 5 bases from V and 2 bases from J; bases unmatched to any gene: 9. Looked up from germline, CDR1 is SNHLY and CDR2 is FYNNEI. This CDR3 region has 15 residues. The sequencing used CD4+ or CD8+ T cells sorted from blood, collected in a trial of the OX40 agonist ivuxolimab. This chain uses TRBV2 with TRBJ2-7; 7 bases fit TRBD1. This clonotype originated in an adult with an advanced solid tumor such as melanoma, head and neck, liver or kidney cancer. The CDR3 coding sequence is TGTGCCAGCAGTACCCTTGAAGGGGGCACCTACGAGCAGTACTTC. It specifies CASSTLEGGTYEQYF.